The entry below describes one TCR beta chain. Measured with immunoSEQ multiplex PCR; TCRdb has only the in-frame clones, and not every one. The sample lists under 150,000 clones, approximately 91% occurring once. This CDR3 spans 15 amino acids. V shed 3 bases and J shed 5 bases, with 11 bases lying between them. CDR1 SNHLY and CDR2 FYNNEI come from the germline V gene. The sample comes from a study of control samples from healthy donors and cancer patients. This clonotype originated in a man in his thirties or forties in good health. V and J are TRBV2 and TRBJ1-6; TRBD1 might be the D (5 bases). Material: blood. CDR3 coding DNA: TGTGCCAGCAGTGACGGGGGTTCAAATAATTCACCCCTCCACTTT. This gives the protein CASSDGGSNNSPLHF.